The sequence of this TCR beta chain was determined in a study of radiotherapy plus CTLA-4 blockade in lung cancer. Germline V lookup: CDR1 SGHRS, CDR2 YFSETQ. There are 15 residues in the CDR3. Germline trimming cut 7 bases from V and 6 bases from J; bases unmatched to any gene: 10. Using immunoSEQ multiplex PCR, the repertoire was profiled, and TCRdb retains in-frame clones only, with some absent. The profile shows approximately 110,000 clones, 81% of them singletons. The receptor was isolated from a human donor with non-small cell lung cancer that progressed on radiotherapy plus ipilimumab. Some clones in this sample may be carry-over from other donors' samples. The sequences come from peripheral blood, collected from a patient treated with radiotherapy plus ipilimumab. The chain combines TRBV5-1 with TRBJ2-2; 9 bases fit TRBD1. The CDR3 reads CASGMGQGPSGELFF. In DNA, the CDR3 is TGCGCCAGCGGTATGGGACAGGGTCCCTCCGGGGAGCTGTTTTTT.